Listed below are T cell receptor beta chains from one sample, sequenced in a study of PD-1 blockade in classical Hodgkin lymphoma. Assay used: immunoSEQ multiplex PCR; TCRdb lists only in-frame clones, some missing. The sample shows 29,000 or so clones, 89% of them seen only once. The sample was CD4+ T cells from blood. These receptors were taken from a human donor with classical Hodgkin lymphoma. Both conserved end residues are trimmed from each CDR3. Each record gives: J gene, V gene, CDR3 protein.

j_call: TRBJ2-7
v_call: TRBV6-1
cdr3_aa: ASREGGTGNYEQY

j_call: TRBJ1-2
v_call: TRBV5-1
cdr3_aa: ASSPAGIAYGYT

j_call: TRBJ2-3
v_call: TRBV19
cdr3_aa: ASSPRTGGGSDTQY

j_call: TRBJ1-2
v_call: TRBV19
cdr3_aa: ASSTWTGEGDGYT

j_call: TRBJ2-2
v_call: TRBV18
cdr3_aa: ASSPLAGGTGELF

j_call: TRBJ2-3
v_call: TRBV29-1
cdr3_aa: SVVGDGGTDTQY

j_call: TRBJ2-3
v_call: TRBV18
cdr3_aa: ASRRGLASDTQY

j_call: TRBJ1-4
v_call: TRBV5-1
cdr3_aa: ASSLEGARPEKLF

j_call: TRBJ1-4
v_call: TRBV5-1
cdr3_aa: ASSLESTNEKLF

j_call: TRBJ2-5
v_call: TRBV18
cdr3_aa: ASSPGVQETQY

j_call: TRBJ2-7
v_call: TRBV5-1
cdr3_aa: ASSSTSGRHEQY

j_call: TRBJ1-3
v_call: TRBV6-1
cdr3_aa: ASSETRKSGNTIY

j_call: TRBJ1-5
v_call: TRBV10-2
cdr3_aa: ASSERERAQH

j_call: TRBJ2-3
v_call: TRBV7-2
cdr3_aa: ASSSASGRLDTQY

j_call: TRBJ2-7
v_call: TRBV14
cdr3_aa: ASSQEIEGIYEQY

j_call: TRBJ2-1
v_call: TRBV5-1
cdr3_aa: ASSLAVISGSSYNEQF

j_call: TRBJ1-3
v_call: TRBV19
cdr3_aa: ASSLPGQGAGNTIY

j_call: TRBJ1-4
v_call: TRBV25-1
cdr3_aa: ASSEYRGMNEKLF

j_call: TRBJ1-4
v_call: TRBV4-3
cdr3_aa: ASSRESGTGAEKLF

j_call: TRBJ2-3
v_call: TRBV27
cdr3_aa: ASSFWASGTSTDTQY

j_call: TRBJ2-3
v_call: TRBV9
cdr3_aa: ASSMTNGFITDTQY

j_call: TRBJ1-4
v_call: TRBV10-3
cdr3_aa: AISESGRDNEKLF

j_call: TRBJ2-1
v_call: TRBV6-1
cdr3_aa: ASRREGAEYNEQF

j_call: TRBJ2-7
v_call: TRBV7-3
cdr3_aa: ASSSGLGYEQY

j_call: TRBJ2-2
v_call: TRBV19
cdr3_aa: ASSIYTGELF

j_call: TRBJ2-1
v_call: TRBV5-1
cdr3_aa: ASSEAGLSYNEQF

j_call: TRBJ2-1
v_call: TRBV19
cdr3_aa: ASSEQGADNEQF

j_call: TRBJ2-3
v_call: TRBV18
cdr3_aa: ASSPSGSTDTQY

j_call: TRBJ1-4
v_call: TRBV30
cdr3_aa: AWSVHRIPNEKLF

j_call: TRBJ1-4
v_call: TRBV4-1
cdr3_aa: ASSHPGEKLF

j_call: TRBJ2-7
v_call: TRBV5-1
cdr3_aa: ASSWTTGVDEQY

j_call: TRBJ1-5
v_call: TRBV6-1
cdr3_aa: ASSLTRHPNQPQH

j_call: TRBJ2-5
v_call: TRBV7-8
cdr3_aa: ASSLTSGIQETQY

j_call: TRBJ2-1
v_call: TRBV11-3
cdr3_aa: ASSFANRGEQF

j_call: TRBJ2-5
v_call: TRBV5-1
cdr3_aa: ASSFGTSGETQY

j_call: TRBJ2-2
v_call: TRBV2
cdr3_aa: ASSYRDPGELF

j_call: TRBJ1-2
v_call: TRBV19
cdr3_aa: ASRQGETSNYGYT

j_call: TRBJ2-7
v_call: TRBV15
cdr3_aa: ATSRDGGYEQY

j_call: TRBJ1-2
v_call: TRBV7-2
cdr3_aa: ASSPDRGQVYGYT

j_call: TRBJ1-4
v_call: TRBV30
cdr3_aa: AWSGRRGEKLF

j_call: TRBJ1-2
v_call: TRBV6-1
cdr3_aa: ASSEAGQNYGYT

j_call: TRBJ1-1
v_call: TRBV11-2
cdr3_aa: AIKGQRNTEAF

j_call: TRBJ1-5
v_call: TRBV7-9
cdr3_aa: ASSDGSWGQPQH

j_call: TRBJ1-5
v_call: TRBV5-1
cdr3_aa: ASSLGNGQPQH

j_call: TRBJ2-6
v_call: TRBV2
cdr3_aa: ASSPGTTPHGANVLT

j_call: TRBJ1-2
v_call: TRBV28
cdr3_aa: ASSEGQTYYGYT

j_call: TRBJ1-2
v_call: TRBV2
cdr3_aa: ASSSSGTANYGYT

j_call: TRBJ2-7
v_call: TRBV7-2
cdr3_aa: ASSPRDLSYEQY

j_call: TRBJ2-2
v_call: TRBV5-1
cdr3_aa: ASTEGRGELF

j_call: TRBJ1-4
v_call: TRBV5-1
cdr3_aa: ASSSGTGREKLF

j_call: TRBJ2-7
v_call: TRBV5-5
cdr3_aa: ASSARSEQY